The rows below give T cell receptor beta chains drawn from one sample of a study of blood T cell repertoires in COVID-19. Method: immunoSEQ multiplex PCR; TCRdb's copy keeps in-frame clones and lacks some. The data hold approximately 280,000 clones, with 85% observed a single time. Sequencing was done on a sample of peripheral blood. The receptors shown here come from a man aged 45-65 years with active or convalescent COVID-19. CDR3s include the opening cysteine and the closing phenylalanine or tryptophan. The D gene is left open where the match is weak. Clone sizes are given selectively: once, few, many, or a class where the clone is expanded.

-,TRBV19,TRBD1,TRBJ1-2,TGTGCCAGTAGTATGGGGACAGGGTCCCTTGGCTACACCTTC,CASSMGTGSLGYTF
once,TRBV30,-,TRBJ1-4,TGTGCCTGGAGCAAGGGACATTCAACTAATGAAAAACTGTTTTTT,CAWSKGHSTNEKLFF
-,TRBV5-5,TRBD1,TRBJ1-1,TGTGCCAGCAGCTCGACAGGGGGCAGAAACACTGAAGCTTTCTTT,CASSSTGGRNTEAFF
-,TRBV4-3,-,TRBJ2-3,TGCGCCAGCAGCCAAGAAACAGGCGGGGTCCCCGGGACAGATACGCAGTATTTT,CASSQETGGVPGTDTQYF
once,TRBV3-1/TRBV3-2,TRBD2,TRBJ2-6,TGTGCCAGCAGCCAGACAGCGGGAGGGGCCAACGTCCTGACTTTC,CASSQTAGGANVLTF
-,TRBV6-5,TRBD2,TRBJ2-7,TGTGCCAGCAGTCCACTAGCGGGGGTCTCCTACGAGCAGTACTTC,CASSPLAGVSYEQYF
-,TRBV5-5,TRBD1,TRBJ1-6,TGTGCCAGCAGCTTGGCTCCGACAGGGCAAAATTCACCCCTCCACTTT,CASSLAPTGQNSPLHF
few,TRBV5-5,TRBD1,TRBJ2-5,TGTGCCAGCAGCTCGCAGCCCACAGGGGGCCAAGAGACCCAGTACTTC,CASSSQPTGGQETQYF
-,TRBV3-1/TRBV3-2,-,TRBJ2-7,TGTGCCAGCAGCCAAGTGGCAGGCTACGAGCAGTACTTC,CASSQVAGYEQYF
-,TRBV15,-,TRBJ2-6,TGTGCCACCAGCAGGAGGGTTGGGGCCAACGTCCTGACTTTC,CATSRRVGANVLTF
-,TRBV12-3/TRBV12-4,-,TRBJ1-2,TGTGCCAGCAGTTTAGGGCCCCTCTATGGCTACACCTTC,CASSLGPLYGYTF
-,TRBV4-1,-,TRBJ1-6,TGCGCCAGCAGCCAAGTTCCAGGGATCTCACCCCTCCACTTT,CASSQVPGISPLHF
once,TRBV28,TRBD1,TRBJ2-4,TGTGCCAGCAGTCGGACAGGGACCGCTATAGCCAAAAACATTCAGTACTTC,CASSRTGTAIAKNIQYF
-,TRBV14,-,TRBJ1-2,TGTGCCAGCAGGGACGGGGGGCGAAGTGGCTACACCTTC,CASRDGGRSGYTF
-,TRBV5-1,TRBD2,TRBJ2-2,TGCGCCAGCAGCTTGGAGGGAGGGCCCTCCGGGGAGCTGTTTTTT,CASSLEGGPSGELFF
-,TRBV18,TRBD1,TRBJ1-2,TGTGCCAGCTCACCGACAGGGGACTCGGGCTACACCTTC,CASSPTGDSGYTF
-,TRBV7-9,TRBD2,TRBJ2-1,TGTGCCAGCGGGACTAGCGGGATGGAAATACAGTTCTTC,CASGTSGMEIQFF
-,TRBV7-3,-,TRBJ1-2,TGTGCCAGCAGCTCCTCGGACAGACGATCCGGCTATGGCTACACCTTC,CASSSSDRRSGYGYTF
-,TRBV6-6,TRBD1,TRBJ1-2,TGTGCCAGCGCAAAGGACAGGTATCAGAATGGCTACACCTTC,CASAKDRYQNGYTF